This is a list of T cell receptor beta chains from one sample in a study of cytomegalovirus exposure and HLA in healthy donors. The protocol was immunoSEQ multiplex PCR, while the TCRdb copy is restricted to in-frame clones and leaves out a portion. The sample has 110,000 to 150,000 clones; 73% are singletons. The sample was PBMCs. The receptor source for this set is a woman between 40 and 55 years old in good health and CMV-seronegative. CDR3s include the opening cysteine and the closing phenylalanine or tryptophan. The order of the fields is CDR3 DNA, CDR3 protein, clone size, D gene, V gene, J gene. A D gene is named only where the DNA matches it firmly. Clone sizes are given selectively: once, few, many, or a class where the clone is expanded.

DNA: TGTGCCAGTAGTTCCGGGACAGAGACTACCGGGGAGCTGTTTTTT; CDR3: CASSSGTETTGELFF; size: .; D: TRBD1; V: TRBV19; J: TRBJ2-2
DNA: TGTGCCAGCAGCTTGAAACGGGTCAATTCACCCCTCCACTTT; CDR3: CASSLKRVNSPLHF; size: few; D: .; V: TRBV5-6; J: TRBJ1-6
DNA: TGCGCCAGCAGTCAACCGGGACAGGATGAAAAACTGTTTTTT; CDR3: CASSQPGQDEKLFF; size: .; D: TRBD1; V: TRBV4-1; J: TRBJ1-4
DNA: TGCGCCAGCAGGACAGCGGGGAGCTCCTACGAGCAGTACTTC; CDR3: CASRTAGSSYEQYF; size: once; D: TRBD2; V: TRBV5-1; J: TRBJ2-7
DNA: TGTGCCAGCAGTGGGACAGGGGTCTCATCACCCCTCCACTTT; CDR3: CASSGTGVSSPLHF; size: .; D: TRBD1; V: TRBV6-5; J: TRBJ1-6
DNA: TGTGCCAGCAGTGAAAGGATTGGAGGGGCCCTTAATCAGCCCCAGCATTTT; CDR3: CASSERIGGALNQPQHF; size: few; D: .; V: TRBV6-1; J: TRBJ1-5
DNA: TGTGCCAGCAGCCAAGATCCCACAGGCTACGAGCAGTACTTC; CDR3: CASSQDPTGYEQYF; size: once; D: .; V: TRBV4-2; J: TRBJ2-7
DNA: TGTGCCAGCAGCTTGGGGGACAGTCGCCTTTATGGCTACACCTTC; CDR3: CASSLGDSRLYGYTF; size: .; D: TRBD1; V: TRBV5-4; J: TRBJ1-2
DNA: TGTGCCAGCAGCTTGGGATTGGACAGCGCGGGGGATCAGCCCCAGCATTTT; CDR3: CASSLGLDSAGDQPQHF; size: .; D: .; V: TRBV5-5; J: TRBJ1-5
DNA: TGTGCCACCTCTAGCGGGGCCACAGATACGCAGTATTTT; CDR3: CATSSGATDTQYF; size: .; D: TRBD2; V: TRBV10-3; J: TRBJ2-3
DNA: TGTGCCAGCAGTGGACAGAATGGCTACACCTTC; CDR3: CASSGQNGYTF; size: .; D: .; V: TRBV6-1; J: TRBJ1-2
DNA: TGCGCCAGCAGCCAAGATCGTGGGGGGGGGAGCTACGAGCAGTACTTC; CDR3: CASSQDRGGGSYEQYF; size: .; D: TRBD2; V: TRBV4-1; J: TRBJ2-7
DNA: TGTGCCAGCAGTTACTCTCGGGAGACCCAGTACTTC; CDR3: CASSYSRETQYF; size: .; D: .; V: TRBV6-5; J: TRBJ2-5
DNA: TGTGCCAGCAGCGACCCCCGCCAGGGGGTGAACACCGGGGAGCTGTTTTTT; CDR3: CASSDPRQGVNTGELFF; size: .; D: TRBD1; V: TRBV9; J: TRBJ2-2
DNA: TGTGCCAGCAGCGGAGGGGACAGATTATACTCTGGAAACACCATATATTTT; CDR3: CASSGGDRLYSGNTIYF; size: .; D: TRBD1; V: TRBV7-9; J: TRBJ1-3
DNA: TGTGCCACCAGCAGAGATCGAGGAGGTTACAATCAGCCCCAGCATTTT; CDR3: CATSRDRGGYNQPQHF; size: many; D: .; V: TRBV15; J: TRBJ1-5
DNA: TGTGCCAGCAGCTTAGCATCCGGGAATGGAAACACCATATATTTT; CDR3: CASSLASGNGNTIYF; size: .; D: .; V: TRBV11-1; J: TRBJ1-3
DNA: TGTGCCAGCAGTTACTGGACAGGGGGCATAGAAAAACTGTTTTTT; CDR3: CASSYWTGGIEKLFF; size: few; D: TRBD1; V: TRBV6-5; J: TRBJ1-4
DNA: TGTGCCAGCTCACCATCTGGGACAGGCTCACCCCTCCACTTT; CDR3: CASSPSGTGSPLHF; size: .; D: TRBD1; V: TRBV18; J: TRBJ1-6
DNA: TGTGCCAGCAGCCAAGATATTCGAGGGAGCTATAATTCACCCCTCCACTTT; CDR3: CASSQDIRGSYNSPLHF; size: .; D: .; V: TRBV14; J: TRBJ1-6
DNA: TGTGCCAGCAGTGACTCTTATCAGCCCCAGCATTTT; CDR3: CASSDSYQPQHF; size: .; D: .; V: TRBV2; J: TRBJ1-5
DNA: TGTGCCAGCAGTGCCTGGGGGGCTGAAGCTTTCTTT; CDR3: CASSAWGAEAFF; size: .; D: .; V: TRBV2; J: TRBJ1-1
DNA: TGTGCCAGCAGCTTGGACTACTCCTACAATGAGCAGTTCTTC; CDR3: CASSLDYSYNEQFF; size: .; D: .; V: TRBV5-4; J: TRBJ2-1
DNA: TGTGCCAGCAGCCCCAGGGACAGGGCAAACTATGGCTACACCTTC; CDR3: CASSPRDRANYGYTF; size: .; D: TRBD1; V: TRBV9; J: TRBJ1-2
DNA: TGTGCCAGCAGCGTAGCTCCGGGGGGGATATACAATGAGCAGTTCTTC; CDR3: CASSVAPGGIYNEQFF; size: .; D: TRBD2; V: TRBV9; J: TRBJ2-1
DNA: TGTGCCAGCAGACCCGCAGGGTTCGGCACTGAAGCTTTCTTT; CDR3: CASRPAGFGTEAFF; size: few; D: .; V: TRBV27; J: TRBJ1-1
DNA: TGCGCCAGCAGCCAAGGGGCCGGTATCGGGGGGCTGTTTTTT; CDR3: CASSQGAGIGGLFF; size: .; D: .; V: TRBV4-3; J: TRBJ2-2
DNA: TGTGCCAGCACTTTAACCCCAAGGCGGGGAAACACCATATATTTT; CDR3: CASTLTPRRGNTIYF; size: .; D: .; V: TRBV27; J: TRBJ1-3
DNA: TGTGCCAGCAGTCAGGACGGGGGTTCACCCCTCCACTTT; CDR3: CASSQDGGSPLHF; size: .; D: .; V: TRBV6-1; J: TRBJ1-6
DNA: TGTGCCAGCAGCGTAGTCGGGACTAGCGGGCCTGTAAACACCGGGGAGCTGTTTTTT; CDR3: CASSVVGTSGPVNTGELFF; size: .; D: TRBD2; V: TRBV9; J: TRBJ2-2
DNA: TGTGCCAGCAGCCCCCCAGTCGGGGAGCTGTTTTTT; CDR3: CASSPPVGELFF; size: .; D: .; V: TRBV7-2; J: TRBJ2-2
DNA: TGTGCCAGCAGTTACCGCTCGGGAGACGTATTAAACATTCAGTACTTC; CDR3: CASSYRSGDVLNIQYF; size: .; D: .; V: TRBV6-6; J: TRBJ2-4
DNA: TGTGCCAGCAGCTCAATTGGGACTAGCGGGGGGGCGAACACCGGGGAGCTGTTTTTT; CDR3: CASSSIGTSGGANTGELFF; size: .; D: TRBD2; V: TRBV13; J: TRBJ2-2
DNA: TGTGCCAGCAGTTACGGGCCGGGAAACACCGGGGAGCTGTTTTTT; CDR3: CASSYGPGNTGELFF; size: .; D: .; V: TRBV5-6; J: TRBJ2-2
DNA: TGTGCCAGCAGTTACTCAGGGGTCCCCTCCTACGAGCAGTACTTC; CDR3: CASSYSGVPSYEQYF; size: .; D: .; V: TRBV6-5; J: TRBJ2-7
DNA: TGTGCCACCAGCAGAGAAGGACAGTGGGGTGGCTACACCTTC; CDR3: CATSREGQWGGYTF; size: .; D: .; V: TRBV15; J: TRBJ1-2
DNA: TGTGCCAGCAGCCCGGACAGGGCTAATGAAAAACTGTTTTTT; CDR3: CASSPDRANEKLFF; size: .; D: TRBD1; V: TRBV6-6; J: TRBJ1-4
DNA: TGTGCCAGCAGCCTAGACTTAAAGGACAGGACGAATGAAAAACTGTTTTTT; CDR3: CASSLDLKDRTNEKLFF; size: .; D: TRBD1; V: TRBV28; J: TRBJ1-4
DNA: TGTGCCACCCGGGACACCACTAACTATGGCTACACCTTC; CDR3: CATRDTTNYGYTF; size: few; D: .; V: TRBV15; J: TRBJ1-2
DNA: TGCGCCAGCTCACCAGGACAGGAAGACTATGGCTACACCTTC; CDR3: CASSPGQEDYGYTF; size: .; D: TRBD1; V: TRBV5-1; J: TRBJ1-2
DNA: TGTGCCAGCAGGGGGTACCGGACAGGGTATGAAGCTTTCTTT; CDR3: CASRGYRTGYEAFF; size: .; D: TRBD1; V: TRBV6-1; J: TRBJ1-1
DNA: TGTGCCAGCAGCTTAGGGACAGGGACTGGAAACACCATATATTTT; CDR3: CASSLGTGTGNTIYF; size: .; D: TRBD1; V: TRBV7-2; J: TRBJ1-3
DNA: TGTGCCAGCAGCCCTACAGGGGCAGTCACTAATGAAAAACTGTTTTTT; CDR3: CASSPTGAVTNEKLFF; size: .; D: TRBD1; V: TRBV7-8; J: TRBJ1-4
DNA: TGCAGCGTTACAGTTTCTGGAAACACCATATATTTT; CDR3: CSVTVSGNTIYF; size: .; D: .; V: TRBV29-1; J: TRBJ1-3
DNA: TGTGCCAGCAGTTACCGGCAGGGCTATGGCTACACCTTC; CDR3: CASSYRQGYGYTF; size: .; D: .; V: TRBV6-5; J: TRBJ1-2
DNA: TGCGCCAGCAGCCAAGTTGGGACTAGCGGGGGGGCGGGGGATACGCAGTATTTT; CDR3: CASSQVGTSGGAGDTQYF; size: .; D: TRBD2; V: TRBV4-1; J: TRBJ2-3
DNA: TGTGCCAGCAGTCCTCGGGACTATGGCTACACCTTC; CDR3: CASSPRDYGYTF; size: .; D: .; V: TRBV7-8; J: TRBJ1-2
DNA: TGTGCCAGCAGCCCAGGACAGGGGAACTCTGGGGCCAACGTCCTGACTTTC; CDR3: CASSPGQGNSGANVLTF; size: .; D: TRBD1; V: TRBV11-1; J: TRBJ2-6
DNA: TGCGCCAGCACCCCGGGACTCGGGAATTCACCCCTCCACTTT; CDR3: CASTPGLGNSPLHF; size: .; D: .; V: TRBV4-1; J: TRBJ1-6
DNA: TGTGCCAGCAGCCATACCCTAACCGGGGAGCTGTTTTTT; CDR3: CASSHTLTGELFF; size: .; D: .; V: TRBV11-3; J: TRBJ2-2